A selection of T cell receptor beta chains follows, all from one sample in a study of control samples from healthy donors and cancer patients. The table came from immunoSEQ multiplex PCR; TCRdb's copy has only in-frame clones and leaves some out. The table shows tens of thousands of clones, with approximately 86% occurring only once. Sequencing was performed on blood. These receptors were collected from a man younger than 40 in good health. The CDR3 runs from the conserved cysteine through the conserved F or W. A D gene is named only where the DNA matches it firmly. Size is omitted from some rows. Given values are once, few, many or a class for expanded clones.

v_gene	abundance	d_gene	j_gene	CDR3nt	CDR3aa
TRBV19	once	TRBD1	TRBJ1-5	TGTGCCAGTAGTATCCTGACAGGGGGCCGCTCTCAGCCCCAGCATTTT	CASSILTGGRSQPQHF
TRBV5-4	few	TRBD1	TRBJ1-6	TGTGCCAGCAGCTTGCGGACAGGGGTGGATAATTCACCCCTCCACTTT	CASSLRTGVDNSPLHF
TRBV28	-	-	TRBJ2-7	TGTGCCAGCAGTACCCCGGGACCTGACTACGAGCAGTACTTC	CASSTPGPDYEQYF
TRBV5-3	-	-	TRBJ1-2	TGTGCCTCTAACGGGGGTTTAAGCGGCTACACCTTC	CASNGGLSGYTF
TRBV6-7	-	TRBD2	TRBJ2-7	TGTGCCAGCAGTTACTCGACGGGGGGCGAGCAGTACTTC	CASSYSTGGEQYF
TRBV23-1	-	TRBD1	TRBJ2-2	TGCGCCAGCAGTCTCCAAAGAGAGACAGGGCCGAACACCGGGGAGCTGTTTTTT	CASSLQRETGPNTGELFF
TRBV5-5	-	TRBD1	TRBJ2-7	TGTGCCAGCAGCTCTGACAGGGGGTCCGACGAGCAGTACTTC	CASSSDRGSDEQYF
TRBV6-2/TRBV6-3	-	-	TRBJ1-5	TGTGCCAGCAGTCCGCACAGGAATAGCAATCAGCCCCAGCATTTT	CASSPHRNSNQPQHF
TRBV21-1	-	-	TRBJ2-7	TGTGCCAGCAGCAATTCGGGGGCTCACCCCTACGAGCAGTACTTC	CASSNSGAHPYEQYF
TRBV5-6	-	TRBD1	TRBJ2-3	TGTGCCAGCAGCCTAATCGACAGGGGTAGCACAGATACGCAGTATTTT	CASSLIDRGSTDTQYF
TRBV2	-	-	TRBJ2-5	TGTGCCAGGCTAGTTGCGGGGACCCAGTACTTC	CARLVAGTQYF
TRBV10-1	-	-	TRBJ1-1	TGCGCCAGCAGTGGGCAGGGGAACACTGAAGCTTTCTTT	CASSGQGNTEAFF
TRBV24-1	-	-	TRBJ2-2	TGTGCCACCAGTGGAAACACCGGGGAGCTGTTTTTT	CATSGNTGELFF
TRBV9	-	TRBD2	TRBJ2-3	TGTGCCAGCAGCGTAGCTGGGAGGGGAACAGATACGCAGTATTTT	CASSVAGRGTDTQYF
TRBV14	-	-	TRBJ2-3	TGTGCCAGCAGCCAATTGGGACTTGGGTCCGATACGCAGTATTTT	CASSQLGLGSDTQYF
TRBV29-1	-	-	TRBJ2-3	TGCAGCGTTGAAGAGAGAAAGAAGAGCACAGATACGCAGTATTTT	CSVEERKKSTDTQYF
TRBV7-8	-	-	TRBJ2-7	TGTGCCAGCAGCTTCGAAATCCGGGGCTCCTACGAGCAGTACTTC	CASSFEIRGSYEQYF
TRBV19	few	-	TRBJ2-1	TGTGCCAGTAGTATTGGCCCGTCTCATGAGCAGTTCTTC	CASSIGPSHEQFF
TRBV3-1/TRBV3-2	-	-	TRBJ2-5	TGTGCCAGCAGCCAGTCGGTGTACCAAGAGACCCAGTACTTC	CASSQSVYQETQYF
TRBV5-4	-	-	TRBJ2-4	TGTGCCAGCAGCTTGGACGGGGGCGGTCTTAACATTCAGTACTTC	CASSLDGGGLNIQYF
TRBV28	-	TRBD1	TRBJ2-1	TGTGCCAGCAGATTTCCGGGACAGACATACAATGAGCAGTTCTTC	CASRFPGQTYNEQFF
TRBV19	-	-	TRBJ2-1	TGTGCCAGTAGGGGACCGGGATCTAACCTAGAAGATGAGCAGTTCTTC	CASRGPGSNLEDEQFF
TRBV6-6	-	-	TRBJ2-7	TGTGCCAGCAGTACCGGGGACCTTCCTAGGGAGCAGTACTTC	CASSTGDLPREQYF
TRBV10-3	once	-	TRBJ1-2	TGTGCCATCAGTGAACCAGGGGAAGGCTATGGCTACACCTTC	CAISEPGEGYGYTF
TRBV7-9	-	TRBD1	TRBJ2-1	TGTGCCAGCAGCCGCCGGGACAGTGTCTCCTACAATGAGCAGTTCTTC	CASSRRDSVSYNEQFF
TRBV5-1	-	TRBD1	TRBJ2-3	TGCGCCAGCAGCCGCGGACAGGGGGGCACAGATACGCAGTATTTT	CASSRGQGGTDTQYF
TRBV7-9	-	-	TRBJ2-5	TGTGCCAGCAGCTCAGAGTTAACCCAGTACTTC	CASSSELTQYF
TRBV12-3/TRBV12-4	few	-	TRBJ2-7	TGTGCCAGCAGTTTAAGGGGGGAGCAGTACTTC	CASSLRGEQYF
TRBV12-3/TRBV12-4	-	-	TRBJ1-1	TGTGCCAGCAGTACTGTCCGGACTGGTGCTTTCTTT	CASSTVRTGAFF
TRBV29-1	-	TRBD2	TRBJ2-5	TGCAGCGTGGGACTAGCGAGGGGAGAGACCCAGTACTTC	CSVGLARGETQYF
TRBV10-3	few	TRBD1	TRBJ1-5	TGTGCCATCAGTGAGTTGACAGGGGGACAGCCCCAGCATTTT	CAISELTGGQPQHF
TRBV7-9	few	TRBD1	TRBJ1-2	TGTGCCAGCAGCATCGGACAGGGGAGCTATGGCTACACCTTC	CASSIGQGSYGYTF
TRBV2	-	TRBD1	TRBJ1-1	TGTGCCAGCATCCGGGACAGGGGGCAGAACACTGAAGCTTTCTTT	CASIRDRGQNTEAFF
TRBV5-6	-	-	TRBJ2-7	TGTGCCAGCAGCATCACTATTCGACAGCGTATCTACGAGCAGTACTTC	CASSITIRQRIYEQYF
TRBV30	-	TRBD1	TRBJ2-7	TGTGCCTGGACCCTGACAGGGATCGGCTCCTACGAGCAGTACTTC	CAWTLTGIGSYEQYF
TRBV14	-	-	TRBJ1-4	TGTGCCAGCAGCCAAGCCACTAATGAAAAACTGTTTTTT	CASSQATNEKLFF
TRBV2	once	TRBD1	TRBJ1-4	TGTGCCAGCAGGGGACAGTTAATGAGCAAACTGTTTTTT	CASRGQLMSKLFF
TRBV6-5	-	TRBD1	TRBJ1-1	TGTGCCAGCAGAGACAGGGGGCGGACTGAAGCTTTCTTT	CASRDRGRTEAFF
TRBV7-9	-	-	TRBJ1-4	TGTGCCAGCAGCGTAGGAGGAGTTAATGAAAAACTGTTTTTT	CASSVGGVNEKLFF
TRBV30	-	TRBD1	TRBJ1-1	TGTGCCTGGACAGGGGGCGCGAACACTGAAGCTTTCTTT	CAWTGGANTEAFF
TRBV7-3	-	TRBD2	TRBJ2-2	TGTGCCAGCAGCTCGGGGAGGGAGACCGGGGAGCTGTTTTTT	CASSSGRETGELFF
TRBV2	-	-	TRBJ2-4	TGTGCCAGCAGTGATCTCCGACCGGGCGCCGCCAAAAACATTCAGTACTTC	CASSDLRPGAAKNIQYF
TRBV12-3/TRBV12-4	-	TRBD2	TRBJ2-5	TGTGCCAGCACCCGGGGAGGGCAGGAGACCCAGTACTTC	CASTRGGQETQYF
TRBV5-1	-	TRBD1	TRBJ1-2	TGCGCCAGCAGCCAGGATGGGACAGGGGTTCCCTATGGCTACACCTTC	CASSQDGTGVPYGYTF
TRBV7-9	-	TRBD1	TRBJ2-2	TGTGCCAGCAGCTTCCCGGGACAGATCACCGGGGAGCTGTTTTTT	CASSFPGQITGELFF
TRBV6-2/TRBV6-3	-	-	TRBJ2-5	TGTGCCAGCAGTTACTCGAGCGTCCGAGAGACCCAGTACTTC	CASSYSSVRETQYF
TRBV7-6	-	-	TRBJ1-1	TGTGCCAGCAGCTTGAGTATCGTCGGAGGAAACACTGAAGCTTTCTTT	CASSLSIVGGNTEAFF
TRBV7-9	few	-	TRBJ2-7	TGTGCCAGCAGCTTAATCCCATCCTACGAGCAGTACTTC	CASSLIPSYEQYF
TRBV5-4	-	-	TRBJ2-1	TGTGCCAGCAGGGCAGCGAGCTCCTACAATGAGCAGTTCTTC	CASRAASSYNEQFF
TRBV27	-	-	TRBJ1-2	TGTGCCAGCAGTTTGGCGAGCCCTAACTATGGCTACACCTTC	CASSLASPNYGYTF
TRBV19	-	TRBD1	TRBJ2-1	TGTGCCAGTAGCCGGGACAGGGTTGAGCAGTTCTTC	CASSRDRVEQFF
TRBV5-6	-	-	TRBJ1-1	TGTGCCAGCAGCAAACAAGCTGAAGCTTTCTTT	CASSKQAEAFF
TRBV9	-	-	TRBJ1-3	TGTGCCAGCAGCGTAGACTTTCGACAGCCTGGAAACACCATATATTTT	CASSVDFRQPGNTIYF